Listed below are T cell receptor beta chains from one sample, sequenced in a study of cytomegalovirus exposure and HLA in healthy donors. Method: immunoSEQ multiplex PCR; TCRdb's copy keeps in-frame clones and lacks some. The sample consists of about 140,000 clones, 75% to 80% of them appearing once. Material: PBMCs. The receptors originated from a man aged 25-40 years in good health and CMV-seronegative. CDR3s include the opening cysteine and the closing phenylalanine or tryptophan. Each record gives: CDR3 length, clone size, V gene, J gene, D gene, CDR3 protein, CDR3 DNA. A D gene is named only where the DNA matches it firmly. The size field is filled for only some rows; it gives once, few, many or a size class.

>17|.|TRBV7-2|TRBJ2-2|.
CASSPRGRAGGTGELFF
TGTGCCAGCAGTCCTCGCGGGCGAGCGGGTGGCACCGGGGAGCTGTTTTTT
>15|once|TRBV29-1|TRBJ2-1|.
CSVEGGGISYNEQFF
TGCAGCGTTGAGGGGGGTGGTATCTCCTACAATGAGCAGTTCTTC
>15|.|TRBV28|TRBJ1-1|.
CASSLTAGVDTEAFF
TGTGCCAGCAGTTTAACGGCAGGGGTGGACACTGAAGCTTTCTTT
>14|.|TRBV6-1|TRBJ1-1|.
CASRLTLSNTEAFF
TGTGCCAGCAGATTGACACTTTCGAACACTGAAGCTTTCTTT
>19|.|TRBV15|TRBJ1-1|TRBD1
CATSSTYGTGIFHGPEAFF
TGTGCCACCAGCAGTACCTACGGGACAGGGATCTTCCACGGCCCTGAAGCTTTCTTT
>16|.|TRBV19|TRBJ1-5|.
CASSANRVYSNQPQHF
TGTGCCAGTAGTGCCAACAGGGTCTATAGCAATCAGCCCCAGCATTTT
>13|.|TRBV27|TRBJ2-3|TRBD2
CASTGRRLGTQYF
TGTGCCAGCACCGGGAGGAGGCTAGGTACGCAGTATTTT
>13|.|TRBV7-9|TRBJ1-2|TRBD1
CASSAGGPYGYTF
TGTGCCAGCAGCGCAGGGGGACCCTATGGCTACACCTTC
>13|.|TRBV29-1|TRBJ2-7|TRBD2
CSVRTSGDYEQYF
TGCAGCGTCAGGACTAGCGGGGACTACGAGCAGTACTTC
>15|.|TRBV6-5|TRBJ2-7|.
CASSRISGNSYEQYF
TGTGCCAGCAGTCGAATTAGCGGTAACAGCTACGAGCAGTACTTC
>13|.|TRBV14|TRBJ2-1|.
CASSPYAANEQFF
TGTGCCAGCAGCCCCTATGCCGCCAATGAGCAGTTCTTC
>14|.|TRBV25-1|TRBJ2-7|.
CASSATGSSYEQYF
TGTGCCAGCAGTGCCACAGGGTCATCTTACGAGCAGTACTTC
>13|.|TRBV4-2|TRBJ2-1|.
CASSQEWLFEQFF
TGTGCCAGCAGCCAAGAGTGGCTCTTTGAGCAGTTCTTC
>13|.|TRBV7-9|TRBJ1-2|TRBD1
CASSEGQGTGYTF
TGTGCCAGCAGCGAGGGACAGGGTACTGGCTACACCTTC
>15|once|TRBV2|TRBJ2-1|TRBD1
CASIPRQGSYNEQFF
TGTGCCAGCATCCCCAGACAGGGATCCTACAATGAGCAGTTCTTC
>17|once|TRBV10-3|TRBJ2-3|TRBD1
CAISDSRTGRPSDTQYF
TGTGCCATCAGTGATAGTAGGACAGGTCGCCCCTCAGATACGCAGTATTTT
>15|.|TRBV27|TRBJ2-7|TRBD1
CASSLSGTGPYEQYF
TGTGCCAGCAGTTTATCCGGGACAGGGCCGTACGAGCAGTACTTC
>15|.|TRBV7-2|TRBJ2-5|TRBD2
CASSSGTILDETQYF
TGTGCCAGCAGCTCGGGGACTATATTGGACGAGACCCAGTACTTC
>14|.|TRBV6-6|TRBJ1-2|.
CASSYSYRDYGYTF
TGTGCCAGCAGTTACTCGTACAGGGACTATGGCTACACCTTC
>12|.|TRBV29-1|TRBJ2-7|.
CSVGRSTYEQYF
TGCAGCGTTGGGCGGAGTACCTACGAGCAGTACTTC
>14|.|TRBV2|TRBJ2-3|.
CASSVVTSTDTQYF
TGTGCCAGCAGTGTGGTTACTAGCACAGATACGCAGTATTTT
>15|.|TRBV6-6|TRBJ2-5|TRBD2
CASDRLARFSETQYF
TGTGCCAGCGACAGACTAGCGCGGTTCTCAGAGACCCAGTACTTC
>15|few|TRBV7-3|TRBJ2-7|.
CASSLLAGGLDEQYF
TGTGCCAGCAGCTTACTTGCAGGAGGGCTGGACGAGCAGTACTTC
>18|.|TRBV5-8|TRBJ1-5|.
CASSLHPQGNHSNQPQHF
TGTGCCAGCAGCTTACATCCTCAGGGAAACCATAGCAATCAGCCCCAGCATTTT
>14|.|TRBV5-6|TRBJ2-7|TRBD1
CASSRGQGGYEQYF
TGTGCCAGCAGTAGAGGACAGGGGGGCTACGAGCAGTACTTC
>15|.|TRBV7-8|TRBJ1-1|TRBD1
CASSPRDRVNTEAFF
TGTGCCAGCAGCCCCCGGGACAGGGTGAACACTGAAGCTTTCTTT
>17|.|TRBV10-1|TRBJ2-7|TRBD1
CASRGPDRGPFPREQYF
TGCGCCAGCAGGGGGCCGGACAGGGGCCCCTTCCCTCGCGAGCAGTACTTC
>15|.|TRBV5-4|TRBJ2-7|TRBD1
CASSWGPGQGYEQYF
TGTGCCAGCAGCTGGGGGCCGGGACAGGGCTACGAGCAGTACTTC
>16|.|TRBV13|TRBJ2-5|TRBD2
CASSSSARGGSETQYF
TGTGCCAGCAGCTCCAGCGCACGGGGGGGCTCTGAGACCCAGTACTTC
>13|.|TRBV15|TRBJ1-2|TRBD1
CATSSSGGYGYTF
TGTGCCACCAGCAGCTCAGGGGGGTATGGCTACACCTTC
>16|.|TRBV5-1|TRBJ2-2|.
CASSAAWTAITGELFF
TGCGCCAGCAGCGCCGCGTGGACAGCAATCACCGGGGAGCTGTTTTTT
>16|.|TRBV7-9|TRBJ2-7|.
CASSPGDSLSTYEQYF
TGTGCCAGCAGCCCCGGTGACAGCCTTTCTACCTACGAGCAGTACTTC
>13|.|TRBV15|TRBJ2-7|.
CATSREDGREQYF
TGTGCCACCAGCAGAGAAGATGGCCGCGAGCAGTACTTC
>12|.|TRBV6-5|TRBJ2-7|TRBD2
CASSYSGGLRYF
TGTGCCAGCAGTTACTCGGGGGGGTTAAGGTACTTC
>14|few|TRBV6-6|TRBJ1-2|TRBD1
CASSYTGTDYGYTF
TGTGCCAGCAGTTATACCGGGACAGATTATGGCTACACCTTC
>15|.|TRBV5-1|TRBJ2-1|TRBD2
CASSLGLAGVFEQFF
TGCGCCAGCAGCTTGGGACTAGCGGGAGTCTTTGAGCAGTTCTTC
>15|.|TRBV11-2|TRBJ2-7|.
CASSPRASATYEQYF
TGTGCCAGCAGCCCTCGGGCTAGCGCGACCTACGAGCAGTACTTC
>14|.|TRBV28|TRBJ1-5|.
CASRPDRLGQPQHF
TGTGCCAGCAGGCCAGACAGGCTCGGGCAGCCCCAGCATTTT
>13|.|TRBV5-1|TRBJ2-7|TRBD2
CASSLGDKRDSYF
TGCGCCAGCAGCTTAGGGGATAAGCGGGACTCCTACTTC
>15|.|TRBV9|TRBJ2-3|.
CASSVGADSTDTQYF
TGTGCCAGCAGCGTAGGGGCAGACAGCACAGATACGCAGTATTTT
>15|.|TRBV6-5|TRBJ2-2|.
CASSPGLANTGELFF
TGTGCCAGCAGCCCAGGGCTGGCGAACACCGGGGAGCTGTTTTTT
>16|.|TRBV6-6|TRBJ1-4|TRBD1
CASRPSRQGVREKLFF
TGTGCCAGCAGACCTAGCCGACAGGGGGTACGTGAAAAACTGTTTTTT
>15|.|TRBV9|TRBJ2-1|TRBD2
CASSTTSGRAVEQFF
TGTGCCAGCAGCACTACTAGCGGGAGGGCCGTTGAGCAGTTCTTC
>15|.|TRBV15|TRBJ1-1|.
CATSRAQDQNTEAFF
TGTGCCACCAGCAGGGCACAGGACCAGAACACTGAAGCTTTCTTT
>13|.|TRBV29-1|TRBJ1-2|.
CSVQNRGSVGYTF
TGCAGCGTACAAAATAGGGGGTCCGTTGGCTACACCTTC
>15|.|TRBV4-2|TRBJ1-4|.
CASSQADGGAEKLFF
TGTGCCAGCAGCCAAGCGGACGGCGGGGCCGAAAAACTGTTTTTT
>15|once|TRBV11-2|TRBJ2-7|.
CASSLPGVRFYEQYF
TGTGCCAGCAGCTTACCCGGGGTCAGATTCTACGAGCAGTACTTC
>11|few|TRBV20-1|TRBJ2-1|.
CSATGFNEQFF
TGCAGTGCTACAGGGTTCAATGAGCAGTTCTTC
>15|.|TRBV21-1|TRBJ1-4|.
CASSNYTWASEKLFF
TGTGCCAGCAGCAACTACACTTGGGCCAGTGAAAAACTGTTTTTT
>15|.|TRBV7-3|TRBJ2-7|TRBD1
CASSPGQGTQDEQYF
TGTGCCAGCAGCCCCGGACAGGGAACACAGGACGAGCAGTACTTC